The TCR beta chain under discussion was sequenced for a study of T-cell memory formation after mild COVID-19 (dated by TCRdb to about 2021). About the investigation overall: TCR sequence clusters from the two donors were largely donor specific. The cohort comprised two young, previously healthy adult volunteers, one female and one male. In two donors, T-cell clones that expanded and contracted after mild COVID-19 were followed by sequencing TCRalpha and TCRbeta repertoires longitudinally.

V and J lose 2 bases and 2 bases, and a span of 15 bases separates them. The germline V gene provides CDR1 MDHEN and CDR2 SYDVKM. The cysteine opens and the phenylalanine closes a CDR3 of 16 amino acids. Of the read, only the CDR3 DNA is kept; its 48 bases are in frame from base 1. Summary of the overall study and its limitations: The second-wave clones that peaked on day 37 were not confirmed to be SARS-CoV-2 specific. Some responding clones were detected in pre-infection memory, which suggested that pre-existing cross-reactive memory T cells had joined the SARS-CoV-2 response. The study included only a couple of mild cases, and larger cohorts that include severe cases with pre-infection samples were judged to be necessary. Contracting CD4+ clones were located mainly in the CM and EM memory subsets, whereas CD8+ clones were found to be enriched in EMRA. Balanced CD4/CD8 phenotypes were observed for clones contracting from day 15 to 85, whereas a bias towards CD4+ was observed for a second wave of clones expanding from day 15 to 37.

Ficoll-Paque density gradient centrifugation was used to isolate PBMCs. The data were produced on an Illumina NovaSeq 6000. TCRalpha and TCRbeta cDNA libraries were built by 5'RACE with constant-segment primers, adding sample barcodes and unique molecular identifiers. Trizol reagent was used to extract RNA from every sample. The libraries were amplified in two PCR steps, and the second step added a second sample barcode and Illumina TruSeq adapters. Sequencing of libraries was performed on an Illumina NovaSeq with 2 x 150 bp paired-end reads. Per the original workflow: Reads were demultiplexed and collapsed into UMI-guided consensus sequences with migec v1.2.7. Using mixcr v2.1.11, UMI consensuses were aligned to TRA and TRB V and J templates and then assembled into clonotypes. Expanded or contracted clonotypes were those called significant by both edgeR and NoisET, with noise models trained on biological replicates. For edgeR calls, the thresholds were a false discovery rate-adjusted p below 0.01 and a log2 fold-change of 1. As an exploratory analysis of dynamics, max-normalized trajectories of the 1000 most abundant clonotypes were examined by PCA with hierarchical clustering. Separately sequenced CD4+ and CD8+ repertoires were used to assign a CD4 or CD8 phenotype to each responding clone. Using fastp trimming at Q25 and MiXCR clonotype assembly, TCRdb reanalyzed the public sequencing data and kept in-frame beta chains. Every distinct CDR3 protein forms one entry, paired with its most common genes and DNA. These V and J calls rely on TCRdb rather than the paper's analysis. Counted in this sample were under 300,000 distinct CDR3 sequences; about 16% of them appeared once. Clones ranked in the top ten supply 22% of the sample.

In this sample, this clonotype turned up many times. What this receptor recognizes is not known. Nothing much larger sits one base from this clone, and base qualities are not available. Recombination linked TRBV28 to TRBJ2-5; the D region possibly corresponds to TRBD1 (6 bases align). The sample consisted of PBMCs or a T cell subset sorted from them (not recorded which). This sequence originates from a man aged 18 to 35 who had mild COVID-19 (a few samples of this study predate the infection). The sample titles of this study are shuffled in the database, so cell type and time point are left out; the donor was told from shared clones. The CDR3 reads CASSLGSGTLQETQYF. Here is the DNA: TGTGCCAGCAGTTTAGGCTCCGGGACACTTCAAGAGACCCAGTACTTC.